The 6 T cell receptor beta chains listed next were all sequenced from one sample in a study of cytomegalovirus exposure and HLA in healthy donors. In the PCR, 60 Vbeta and 13 Jbeta primers were used. The repertoire was sequenced with immunoSEQ multiplex PCR; TCRdb's copy has only in-frame clones and lacks some. The sample table includes approximately 75,000 clones. The sample consisted of PBMCs. All receptors come from a boy younger than 18 in good health and CMV-seronegative.

The chain uses TRBV4-1 and TRBJ1-2; no clear D gene. The CDR3 is made up of 14 amino acids. From germline, CDR1 is MGHRA and CDR2 YSYEKL. The V gene lost 1 base and the J gene lost 4 bases, with 10 bases spanning the gap. This CDR3 is CASSQGLGPYGYTF. DNA of the CDR3: TGCGCCAGCAGCCAAGGACTGGGTCCCTATGGCTACACCTTC.

This rearrangement joins TRBV19 to TRBJ2-6; the D gene is possibly TRBD2 (6 bases). The germline V gene has CDR1 LNHDA and CDR2 SQIVND (reference sequence). V lost 4 bases and J 2 bases, leaving 12 bases between the germline ends. The CDR3 covers 16 residues. The DNA for the CDR3 is TGTGCCAGTAGTAAACCGGGAGCGGCTGGGGCCAACGTCCTGACTTTC. Translated: CASSKPGAAGANVLTF.

V usage is TRBV6-1 and J usage is TRBJ1-3; 7 bases are a match to TRBD1. After removal of 6 bases from V and 0 bases from J, the junction contained 5 bases not matched to a gene. CDR1 and CDR2 from the germline V gene are MNHNS and SASEGT. CDR3 length: 15 residues. CDR3 in amino acids: CASRRGPDSGNTIYF. The CDR3 region has the DNA TGTGCCAGCAGAAGGGGGCCCGACTCTGGAAACACCATATATTTT.

This chain joins TRBV25-1 and TRBJ2-1; TRBD1 aligns across 7 bases. The germline V gene encodes CDR1 MGHDK and CDR2 SYGVNS. The V and J ends lost 8 bases and 9 bases, in that order; junction bases with no gene match: 16. The CDR3 runs 15 residues. This CDR3 is CASGRQGTGDIEQFF. CDR3 DNA: TGTGCCAGCGGCCGACAGGGAACCGGAGACATTGAGCAGTTCTTC.

CDR3 sequence: CSVEGGGTRGAQYF. The CDR3 nucleotides read TGCAGCGTTGAAGGAGGCGGGACCCGAGGTGCGCAGTATTTT. This chain links TRBV29-1 with TRBJ2-3; a possible D gene is TRBD2 (6 bases). Germline CDR1 and CDR2: SQVTM and ANQGSEA. Between the trimmed V and J ends, which lost 1 base and 10 bases, there was a span of 18 bases. The CDR3 has 14 amino acids.

This CDR3 reads CASSYRTGGKDEQYF. In nucleotides, the CDR3 is TGTGCCAGCAGCTACCGGACAGGGGGGAAGGACGAGCAGTACTTC. The V call is TRBV5-4, the J call TRBJ2-7; the match to TRBD1 covers 10 bases. Germline CDR1 and CDR2: SGHNT and YYREEE (reference sequence). J lost 5 bases, V lost 3 bases, and 8 bases had no gene match. CDR3 size: 15 residues.